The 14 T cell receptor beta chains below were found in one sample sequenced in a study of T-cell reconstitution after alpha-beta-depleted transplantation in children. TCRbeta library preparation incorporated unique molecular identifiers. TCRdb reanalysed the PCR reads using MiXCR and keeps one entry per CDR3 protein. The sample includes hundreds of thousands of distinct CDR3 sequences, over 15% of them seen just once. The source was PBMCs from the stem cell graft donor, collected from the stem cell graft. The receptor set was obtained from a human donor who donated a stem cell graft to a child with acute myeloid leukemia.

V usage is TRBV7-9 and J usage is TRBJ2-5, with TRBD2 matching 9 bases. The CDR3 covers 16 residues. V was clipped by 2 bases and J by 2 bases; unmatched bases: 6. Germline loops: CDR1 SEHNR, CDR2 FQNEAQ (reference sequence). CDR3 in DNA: TGTGCCAGCAGCTTACCAGCGGGGGGATTACAAGAGACCCAGTACTTC. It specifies CASSLPAGGLQETQYF.

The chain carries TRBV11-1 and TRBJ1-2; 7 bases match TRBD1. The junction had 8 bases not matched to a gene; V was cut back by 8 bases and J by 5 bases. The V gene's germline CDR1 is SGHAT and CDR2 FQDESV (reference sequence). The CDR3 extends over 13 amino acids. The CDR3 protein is CASAQGTVYGYTF. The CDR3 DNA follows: TGTGCCAGCGCCCAGGGGACAGTATATGGCTACACCTTC. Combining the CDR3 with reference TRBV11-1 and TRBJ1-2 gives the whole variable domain EAEVAQSPRYKITEKSQAVAFWCDPISGHATLYWYRQILGQGPELLVQFQDESVVDDSQLPKDRFSAERLKGVDSTLKIQPAELGDSAMYLCASAQGTVYGYTFGSGTRLTVV.

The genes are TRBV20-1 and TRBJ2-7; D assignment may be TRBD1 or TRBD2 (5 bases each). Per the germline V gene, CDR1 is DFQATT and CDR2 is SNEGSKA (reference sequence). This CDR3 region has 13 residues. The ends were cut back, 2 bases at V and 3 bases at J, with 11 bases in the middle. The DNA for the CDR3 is TGCAGTGCTAGACGGGGCCTGGACTACGAGCAGTACTTC. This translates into CSARRGLDYEQYF.

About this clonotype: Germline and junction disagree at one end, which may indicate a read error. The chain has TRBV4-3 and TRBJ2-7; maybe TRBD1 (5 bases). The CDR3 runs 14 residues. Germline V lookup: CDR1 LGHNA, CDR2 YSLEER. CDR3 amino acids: CASSQGASPYEQYF. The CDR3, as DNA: TGCGCCAGCAGTCAAGGGGCCTCTCCCTACGAGCAGTACTTC.

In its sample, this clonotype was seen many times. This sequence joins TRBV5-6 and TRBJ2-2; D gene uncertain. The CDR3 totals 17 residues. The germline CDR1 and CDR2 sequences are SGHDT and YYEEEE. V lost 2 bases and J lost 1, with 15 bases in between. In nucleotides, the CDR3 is TGTGCCAGCAGCTTTCCCACCACCCCTTTGAACACCGGGGAGCTGTTTTTT. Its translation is CASSFPTTPLNTGELFF.

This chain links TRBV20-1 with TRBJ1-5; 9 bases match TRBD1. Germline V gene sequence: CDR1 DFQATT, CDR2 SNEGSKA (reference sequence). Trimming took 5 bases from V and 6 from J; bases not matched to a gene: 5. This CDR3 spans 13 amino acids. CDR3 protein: CSAGGQGFQPQHF. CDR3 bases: TGCAGTGCTGGAGGACAGGGGTTTCAGCCCCAGCATTTT.

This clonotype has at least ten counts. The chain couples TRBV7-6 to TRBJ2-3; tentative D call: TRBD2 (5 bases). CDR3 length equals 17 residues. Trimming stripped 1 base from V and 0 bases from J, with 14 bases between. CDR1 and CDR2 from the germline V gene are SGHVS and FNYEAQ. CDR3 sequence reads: CASSLVRTHTSTDTQYF. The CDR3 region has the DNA TGTGCCAGCAGCTTAGTTAGGACTCACACTAGCACAGATACGCAGTATTTT.

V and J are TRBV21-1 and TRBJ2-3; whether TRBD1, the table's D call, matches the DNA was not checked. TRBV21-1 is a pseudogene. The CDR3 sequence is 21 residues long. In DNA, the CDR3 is TGTGCCAGCAGCAAAGCGCTACTGGGGGCTCCTAAACACCCTCACACAGATACGCAGTATTTT. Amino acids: CASSKALLGAPKHPHTDTQYF.

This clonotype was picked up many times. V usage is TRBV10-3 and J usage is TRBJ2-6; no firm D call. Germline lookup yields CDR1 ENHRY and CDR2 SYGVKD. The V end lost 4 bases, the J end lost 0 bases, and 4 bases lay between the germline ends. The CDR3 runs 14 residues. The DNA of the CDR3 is TGTGCCATCAGTGCTGCCTCTGGGGCCAACGTCCTGACTTTC. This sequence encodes CAISAASGANVLTF.

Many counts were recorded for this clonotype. As DNA, the CDR3 is TGTGCCAGCAGTTACTCATTGCTGAACTATGGCTACACCTTC. It yields the protein CASSYSLLNYGYTF. This chain uses TRBV6-5 with TRBJ1-2; D uncertain. Germline CDR1 MNHEY, CDR2 SVGAGI. Trimming took 0 bases from V and 2 from J, leaving 7 bases between them. This CDR3 is built from 14 residues.

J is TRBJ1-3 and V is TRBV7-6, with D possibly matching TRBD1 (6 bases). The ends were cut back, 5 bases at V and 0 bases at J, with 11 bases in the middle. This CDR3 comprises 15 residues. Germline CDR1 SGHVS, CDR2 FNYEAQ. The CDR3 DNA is TGTGCCAGCAGCCCGGGACACACCTCTGGAAACACCATATATTTT. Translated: CASSPGHTSGNTIYF. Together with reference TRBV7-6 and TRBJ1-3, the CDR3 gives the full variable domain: GAGVSQSPRYKVTKRGQDVALRCDPISGHVSLYWYRQALGQGPEFLTYFNYEAQQDKSGLPNDRFSAERPEGSISTLTIQRTEQRDSAMYRCASSPGHTSGNTIYFGEGSWLTVV.

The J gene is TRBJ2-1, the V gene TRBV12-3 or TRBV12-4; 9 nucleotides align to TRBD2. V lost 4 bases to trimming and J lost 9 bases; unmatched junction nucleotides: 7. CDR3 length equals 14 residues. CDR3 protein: CASSSLAGTGEQFF. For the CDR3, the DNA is TGTGCCAGCAGTTCGCTAGCGGGGACGGGTGAGCAGTTCTTC.

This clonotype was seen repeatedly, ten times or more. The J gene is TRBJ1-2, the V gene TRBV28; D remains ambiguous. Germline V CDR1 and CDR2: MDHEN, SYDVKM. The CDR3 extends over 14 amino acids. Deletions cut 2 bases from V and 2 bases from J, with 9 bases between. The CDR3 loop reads CASSLKQRNYGYTF. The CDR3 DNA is TGTGCCAGCAGTTTAAAACAGAGAAACTATGGCTACACCTTC.

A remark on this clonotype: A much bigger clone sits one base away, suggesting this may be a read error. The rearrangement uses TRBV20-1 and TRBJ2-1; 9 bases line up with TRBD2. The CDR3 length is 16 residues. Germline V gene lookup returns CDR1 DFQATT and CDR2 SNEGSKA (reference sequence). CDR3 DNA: TGCTGTGCTAGACATAAATTTGGCGGGGGGGCTGATGAGCAGTTCTTC. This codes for CCARHKFGGGADEQFF.